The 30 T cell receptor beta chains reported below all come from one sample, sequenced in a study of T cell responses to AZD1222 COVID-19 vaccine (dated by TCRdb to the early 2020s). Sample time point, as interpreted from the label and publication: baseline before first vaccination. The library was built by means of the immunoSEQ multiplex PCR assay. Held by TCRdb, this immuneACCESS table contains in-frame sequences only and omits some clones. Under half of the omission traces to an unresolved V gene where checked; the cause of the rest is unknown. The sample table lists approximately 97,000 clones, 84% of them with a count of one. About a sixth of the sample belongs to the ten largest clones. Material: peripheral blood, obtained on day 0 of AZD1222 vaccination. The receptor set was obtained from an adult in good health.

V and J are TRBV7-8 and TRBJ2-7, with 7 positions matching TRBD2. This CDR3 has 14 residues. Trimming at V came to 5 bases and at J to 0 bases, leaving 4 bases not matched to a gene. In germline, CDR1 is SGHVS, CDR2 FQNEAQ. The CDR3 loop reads CASSPAGTSYEQYF. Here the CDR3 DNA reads TGTGCCAGCAGCCCAGCGGGGACCTCCTACGAGCAGTACTTC.

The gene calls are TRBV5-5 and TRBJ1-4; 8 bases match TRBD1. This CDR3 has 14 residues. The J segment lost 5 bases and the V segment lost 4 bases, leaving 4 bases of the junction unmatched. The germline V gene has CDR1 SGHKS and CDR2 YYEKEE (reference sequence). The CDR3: CASSKTGENEKLFF. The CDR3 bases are TGTGCCAGCAGCAAGACAGGGGAGAATGAAAAACTGTTTTTT.

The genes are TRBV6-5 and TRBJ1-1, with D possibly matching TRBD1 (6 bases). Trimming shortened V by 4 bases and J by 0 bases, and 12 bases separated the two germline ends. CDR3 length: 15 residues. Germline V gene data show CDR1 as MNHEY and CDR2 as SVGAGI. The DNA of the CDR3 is TGTGCCAGCAGTTCCCGGGGGCTAATGAACACTGAAGCTTTCTTT. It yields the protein CASSSRGLMNTEAFF.

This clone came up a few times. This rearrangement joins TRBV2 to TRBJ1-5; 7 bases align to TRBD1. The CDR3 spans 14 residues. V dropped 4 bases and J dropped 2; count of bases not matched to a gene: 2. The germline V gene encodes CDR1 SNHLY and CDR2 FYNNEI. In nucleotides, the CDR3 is TGTGCCAGCAGTGGCACAGGGGGCAATCAGCCCCAGCATTTT. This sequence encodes CASSGTGGNQPQHF.

The CDR3 coding sequence is TGTGCCAGCAGCTTAAGGGTGGCGAACACTGAAGCTTTCTTT. Protein sequence: CASSLRVANTEAFF. The chain employs TRBV13 and TRBJ1-1; D is unclear. The CDR3 sequence is 14 residues long. V lost 2 bases and J lost 1, with 8 bases in between. Germline CDR1 reads PRHDT; CDR2 reads FYEKMQ (reference sequence).

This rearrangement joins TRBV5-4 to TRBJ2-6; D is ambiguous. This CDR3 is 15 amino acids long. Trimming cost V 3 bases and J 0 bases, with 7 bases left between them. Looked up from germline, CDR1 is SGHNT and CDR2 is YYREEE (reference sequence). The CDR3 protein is CASSSGSSGANVLTF. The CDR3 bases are TGTGCCAGCAGCTCAGGTTCCTCTGGGGCCAACGTCCTGACTTTC.

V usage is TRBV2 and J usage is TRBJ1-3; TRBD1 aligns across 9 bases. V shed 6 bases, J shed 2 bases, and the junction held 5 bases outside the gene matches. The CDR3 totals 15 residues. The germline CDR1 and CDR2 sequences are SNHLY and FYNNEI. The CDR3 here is CASSLDRGAGNTIYF. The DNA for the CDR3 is TGTGCCAGCAGCTTAGACAGGGGGGCTGGAAACACCATATATTTT.

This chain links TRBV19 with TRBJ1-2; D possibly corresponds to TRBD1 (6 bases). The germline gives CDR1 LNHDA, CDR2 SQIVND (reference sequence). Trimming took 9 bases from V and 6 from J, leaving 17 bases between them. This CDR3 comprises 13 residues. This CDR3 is CASRVRGADGYTF. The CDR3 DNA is TGTGCCAGCAGAGTAAGGGGGGCCGATGGCTACACCTTC.

The CDR3, as DNA: TGCGCCAGCCACGGGGACCCCACAGATACGCAGTATTTT. It translates to CASHGDPTDTQYF. The chain links TRBV5-1 to TRBJ2-3; D possibly matches TRBD1 or TRBD2 (5 bases each). Germline CDR1 is SGHRS and CDR2 is YFSETQ. CDR3 length equals 13 residues. Trimming stripped 7 bases from V and 2 bases from J, with 11 bases between.

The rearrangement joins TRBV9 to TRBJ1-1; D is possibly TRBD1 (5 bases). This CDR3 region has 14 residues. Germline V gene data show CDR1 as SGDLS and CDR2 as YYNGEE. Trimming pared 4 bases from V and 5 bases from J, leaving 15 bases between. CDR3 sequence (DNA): TGTGCCAGCAGCTCCTCAACGGGGCGAACTGAAGCTTTCTTT. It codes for CASSSSTGRTEAFF.

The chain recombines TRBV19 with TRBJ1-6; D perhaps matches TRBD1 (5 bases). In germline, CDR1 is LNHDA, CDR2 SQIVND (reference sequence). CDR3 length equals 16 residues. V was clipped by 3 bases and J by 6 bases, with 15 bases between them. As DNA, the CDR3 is TGTGCCAGTAGTATTCTCCAGGACACGGGTAATTCACCCCTCCACTTT. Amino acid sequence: CASSILQDTGNSPLHF.

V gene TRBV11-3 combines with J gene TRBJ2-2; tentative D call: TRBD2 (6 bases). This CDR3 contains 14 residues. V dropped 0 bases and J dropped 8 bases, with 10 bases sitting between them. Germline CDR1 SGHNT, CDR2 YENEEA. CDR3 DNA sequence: TGTGCCAGCAGCTTAGACCTAGCGTTTGGGGAGCTGTTTTTT. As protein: CASSLDLAFGELFF. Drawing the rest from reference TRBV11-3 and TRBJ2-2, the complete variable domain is EAGVVQSPRYKIIEKKQPVAFWCNPISGHNTLYWYLQNLGQGPELLIRYENEEAVDDSQLPKDRFSAERLKGVDSTLKIQPAELGDSAVYLCASSLDLAFGELFFGEGSRLTVL.

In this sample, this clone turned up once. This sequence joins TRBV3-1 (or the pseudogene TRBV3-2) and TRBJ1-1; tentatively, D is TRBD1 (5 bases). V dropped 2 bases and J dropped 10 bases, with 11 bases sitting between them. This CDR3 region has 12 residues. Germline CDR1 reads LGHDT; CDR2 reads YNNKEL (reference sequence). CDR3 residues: CASSQTGSGAFF. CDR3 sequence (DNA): TGTGCCAGCAGCCAAACAGGATCGGGAGCTTTCTTT.

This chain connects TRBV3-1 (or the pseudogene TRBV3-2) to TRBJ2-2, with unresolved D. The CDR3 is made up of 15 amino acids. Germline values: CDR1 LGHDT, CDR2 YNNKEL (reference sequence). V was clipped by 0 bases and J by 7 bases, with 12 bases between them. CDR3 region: CASSQDPSLSGELFF. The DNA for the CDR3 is TGTGCCAGCAGCCAAGATCCCAGCCTCAGCGGGGAGCTGTTTTTT.

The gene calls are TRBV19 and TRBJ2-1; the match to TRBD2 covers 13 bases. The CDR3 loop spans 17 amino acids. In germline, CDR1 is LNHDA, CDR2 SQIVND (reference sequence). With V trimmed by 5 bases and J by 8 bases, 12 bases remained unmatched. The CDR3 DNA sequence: TGTGCCAGTAGTGCGTCCCTACTAGCGGGAGGGGGCCATGAGCAGTTCTTC. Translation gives CASSASLLAGGGHEQFF.

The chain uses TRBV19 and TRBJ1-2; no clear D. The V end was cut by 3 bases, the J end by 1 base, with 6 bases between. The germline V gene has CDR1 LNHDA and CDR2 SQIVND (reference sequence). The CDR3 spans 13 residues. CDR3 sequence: CASSMVDNYGYTF. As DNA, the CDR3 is TGTGCCAGTAGTATGGTGGATAACTATGGCTACACCTTC.

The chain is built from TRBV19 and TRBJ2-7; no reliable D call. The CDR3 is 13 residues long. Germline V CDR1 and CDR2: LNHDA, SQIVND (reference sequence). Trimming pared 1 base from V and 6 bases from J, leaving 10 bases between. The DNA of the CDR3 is TGTGCCAGTAGTATAGCCTCGAAGACCGAGCAGTACTTC. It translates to CASSIASKTEQYF.

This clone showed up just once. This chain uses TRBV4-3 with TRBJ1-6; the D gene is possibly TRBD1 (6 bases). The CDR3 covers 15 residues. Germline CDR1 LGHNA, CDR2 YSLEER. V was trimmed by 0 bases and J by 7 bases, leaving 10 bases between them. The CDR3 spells CASSQDSQGNSPLHF. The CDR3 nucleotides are TGCGCCAGCAGCCAAGATTCACAGGGAAATTCACCCCTCCACTTT.

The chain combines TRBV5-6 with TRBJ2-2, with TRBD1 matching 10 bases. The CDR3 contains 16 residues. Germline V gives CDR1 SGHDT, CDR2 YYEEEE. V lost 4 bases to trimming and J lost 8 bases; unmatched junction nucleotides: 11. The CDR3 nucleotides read TGTGCCAGCAGCGTCCGGGACAGGGGTGTAAGAGGGGAGCTGTTTTTT. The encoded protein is CASSVRDRGVRGELFF.

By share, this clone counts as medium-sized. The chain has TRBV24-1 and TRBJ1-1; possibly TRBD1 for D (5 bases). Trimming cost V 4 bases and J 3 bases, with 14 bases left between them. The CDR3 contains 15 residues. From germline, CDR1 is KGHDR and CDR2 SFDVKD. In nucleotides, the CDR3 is TGTGCCACCAGTGACAGAGACAGCCGGGACACTGAAGCTTTCTTT. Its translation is CATSDRDSRDTEAFF.

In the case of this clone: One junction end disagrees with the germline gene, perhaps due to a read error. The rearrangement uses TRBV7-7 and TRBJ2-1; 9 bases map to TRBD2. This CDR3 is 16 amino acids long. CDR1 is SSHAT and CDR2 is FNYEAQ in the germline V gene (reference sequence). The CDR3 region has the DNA TGTGCTAGCAGCTTAGGTATGGCGGGAGGGGACAATGAGCAGTTCTTC. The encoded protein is CASSLGMAGGDNEQFF.

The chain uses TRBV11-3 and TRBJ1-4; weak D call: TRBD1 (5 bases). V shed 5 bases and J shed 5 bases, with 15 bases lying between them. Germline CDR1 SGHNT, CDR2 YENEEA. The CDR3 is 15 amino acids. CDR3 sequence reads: CASSVSGTTNEKLFF. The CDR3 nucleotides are TGTGCCAGCAGCGTATCCGGGACTACCAATGAAAAACTGTTTTTT.

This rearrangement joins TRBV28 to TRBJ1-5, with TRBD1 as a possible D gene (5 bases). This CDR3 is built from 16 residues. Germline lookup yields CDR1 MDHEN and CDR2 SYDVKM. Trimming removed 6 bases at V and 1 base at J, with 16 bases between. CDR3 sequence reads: CASSPTGFSSNQPQHF. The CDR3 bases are TGTGCCAGCAGCCCCACAGGCTTTTCGAGCAATCAGCCCCAGCATTTT.

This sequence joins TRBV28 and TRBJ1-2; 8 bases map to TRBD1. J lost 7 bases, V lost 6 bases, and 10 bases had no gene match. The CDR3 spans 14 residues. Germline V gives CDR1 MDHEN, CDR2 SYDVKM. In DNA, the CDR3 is TGTGCCAGCAGACTCTCGTCAGGGGGCTTTGGCTACACCTTC. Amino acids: CASRLSSGGFGYTF.

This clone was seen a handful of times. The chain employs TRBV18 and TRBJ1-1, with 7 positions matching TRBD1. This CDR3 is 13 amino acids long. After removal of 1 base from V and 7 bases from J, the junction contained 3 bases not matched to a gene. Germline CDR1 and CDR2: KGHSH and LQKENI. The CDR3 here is CASSPQQGIEAFF. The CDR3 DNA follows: TGTGCCAGCTCACCACAACAGGGGATTGAAGCTTTCTTT. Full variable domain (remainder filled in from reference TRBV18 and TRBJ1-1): NAGVMQNPRHLVRRRGQEARLRCSPMKGHSHVYWYRQLPEEGLKFMVYLQKENIIDESGMPKERFSAEFPKEGPSILRIQQVVRGDSAAYFCASSPQQGIEAFFGQGTRLTVV.

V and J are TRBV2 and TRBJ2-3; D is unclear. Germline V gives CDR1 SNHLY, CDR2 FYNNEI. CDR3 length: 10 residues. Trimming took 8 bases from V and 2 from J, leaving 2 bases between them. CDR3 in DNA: TGTGCCAGCCTCACAGATACGCAGTATTTT. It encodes CASLTDTQYF.

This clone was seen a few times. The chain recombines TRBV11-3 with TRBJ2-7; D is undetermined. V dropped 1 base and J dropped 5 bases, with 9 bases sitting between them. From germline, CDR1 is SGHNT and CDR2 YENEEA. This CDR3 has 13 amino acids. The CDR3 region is CASSLGSRHEQYF. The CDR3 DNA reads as TGTGCCAGCAGCTTAGGGAGTCGCCACGAGCAGTACTTC.

The CDR3 DNA is TGTGCCAGCAGTCTAGGGGTAGAGGAAAAACTGTTTTTT. This translates into CASSLGVEEKLFF. This rearrangement joins TRBV12-3 or TRBV12-4 to TRBJ1-4, with a possible D match to TRBD1 (5 bases). This CDR3 is 13 amino acids long. V gave up 5 bases and J gave up 8 bases, with 12 bases separating them.

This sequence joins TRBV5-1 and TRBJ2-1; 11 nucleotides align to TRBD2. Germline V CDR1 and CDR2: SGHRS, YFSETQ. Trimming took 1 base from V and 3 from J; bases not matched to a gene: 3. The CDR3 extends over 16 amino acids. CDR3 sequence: CASSLSSGRHYNEQFF. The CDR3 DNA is TGCGCCAGCAGCTTGTCTAGCGGGAGGCACTACAATGAGCAGTTCTTC.

Written as DNA, the CDR3 is TGTGCCATCAGTCGACAGGGTGAGAATGAAAAACTGTTTTTT. Protein product: CAISRQGENEKLFF. V and J are TRBV10-3 and TRBJ1-4, with 7 nucleotides matching TRBD1. This CDR3 contains 14 residues. The V gene's germline CDR1 is ENHRY and CDR2 SYGVKD. After removal of 5 bases from V and 5 bases from J, the junction contained 5 bases not matched to a gene.